This T cell receptor beta chain was sequenced during a study of early T cells in non-severe SARS-CoV-2 infection. Study-wide background: Chains from this unsorted whole-blood bulk RNA could not be paired.

This clonotype has a handful of counts. Antigen specificity is unknown. Study outcomes and limitations: Sequences matched to VDJdb favored anti-spike CD8 responses, while private and CD4 specificities were missed.

This CDR3 has 12 amino acids. The V gene's germline CDR1 is SGHTA and CDR2 FQGTGA. Trimming removed 5 bases from V and 8 bases from J, with 10 bases in between. The protocol attached unique molecular identifiers to individual cDNA molecules. TCRdb independently ran MiXCR on the 5' RACE reads; one entry per CDR3 protein. The sample shows 80,000 or so distinct CDR3 sequences, less than 20% of them seen only once. This receptor was taken from an adult who was a healthcare worker with PCR-confirmed SARS-CoV-2 infection or an uninfected control (not recorded which). What was sequenced was whole blood. The chain couples TRBV7-3 to TRBJ2-1; D ambiguous. The CDR3: CASSLNGDEQFF. As DNA, the CDR3 is TGTGCCAGCAGCCTGAATGGTGATGAGCAGTTCTTC. Looking up the rest from reference TRBV7-3 and TRBJ2-1 gives the full variable domain: GAGVSQTPSNKVTEKGKYVELRCDPISGHTALYWYRQSLGQGPEFLIYFQGTGAADDSGLPNDRFFAVRPEGSVSTLKIQRTERGDSAVYLCASSLNGDEQFFGPGTRLTVL.